This T cell receptor beta chain was observed in a study of OX40 agonist ivuxolimab in advanced cancers. On the study more broadly: Dose-escalation cases comprised hepatocellular carcinoma, melanoma, renal cell or head and neck cancer.

A word on this clone: Its antigen is unknown.

General study points: Researchers did not determine the expanded peripheral T cells' antigen specificity.

With 1 base removed from V and 8 bases from J, the gap between germline ends came to 7 bases. This CDR3 comprises 12 residues. CDR1 is SGHTA and CDR2 is FQGNSA in the germline V gene. The method was immunoSEQ multiplex PCR; TCRdb's version includes in-frame clones alone and lacks a portion of them. The sample contains 100,000 or so clones, 75% to 90% of which appear only once. Sequenced here: CD4+ or CD8+ T cells sorted from blood, sampled in a trial of the OX40 agonist ivuxolimab. The genes are TRBV7-2 and TRBJ2-3, with D uncertain. The TCR originated in an adult with an advanced solid tumor such as melanoma, head and neck, liver or kidney cancer. CDR3 protein: CASSLVAGTQYF. The CDR3 DNA reads TGTGCCAGCAGCTTAGTTGCAGGTACGCAGTATTTT.